This TCR beta chain was sequenced for a study of blood T cell repertoires in COVID-19. Study as a whole: Specimens from acute and convalescent COVID-19 originated in the United States, Italy and Spain. Sources were T cells, B-cell-depleted T cells, or PBMCs; the material itself was cDNA or gDNA.

CDR3 length equals 14 residues. Trimming stripped 4 bases from V and 6 bases from J, with 13 bases between. The V gene's germline CDR1 is SGHRS and CDR2 YFSETQ. Data came from immunoSEQ multiplex PCR; TCRdb stores just in-frame clones and leaves some out. Among over 90,000 clones, around 88% were seen once, and the ten largest hold 1.5% to 2%. The TCR was taken from an older man with acute or convalescent COVID-19. What was sequenced was peripheral blood. The chain recombines TRBV5-1 with TRBJ2-2; a possible D gene is TRBD1 (5 bases). The CDR3 protein is CASSPRQTAGELFF. The CDR3 DNA is TGCGCCAGCAGCCCTAGACAGACCGCCGGGGAGCTGTTTTTT.